Following are 18 T cell receptor beta chains from one sample sequenced in a study of shared clonotypes between healthy human individuals. Assay: immunoSEQ multiplex PCR; the TCRdb copy retains only in-frame clones and omits some. Counted here are about 1.1 million clones, roughly 74% occurring once; the ten biggest clones make up 0.6% to 0.75%. The source material was memory CD4+ T cells from PBMCs. The subset: CD45RA-negative fraction. These receptors came from a man between 18 and 35 years old in good health. Some clones in this sample may be carry-over from other donors' samples.

About this clone: The same CDR3 can be traced to other DNA sequences in this sample. The chain has TRBV7-3 and TRBJ1-3; D perhaps matches TRBD1 (5 bases). Trimming took 3 bases from V and 0 from J, leaving 9 bases between them. Germline V lookup: CDR1 SGHTA, CDR2 FQGTGA. This CDR3 region has 15 residues. The CDR3 bases are TGTGCCAGCAGCTTGGGGCCAAGCTCTGGAAACACCATATATTTT. Translated, it gives CASSLGPSSGNTIYF.

The chain uses TRBV5-1 and TRBJ1-2; maybe TRBD1 (5 bases). V gave up 3 bases and J gave up 7 bases, with 7 bases separating them. The CDR3 runs 11 residues. Germline CDR1 reads SGHRS; CDR2 reads YFSETQ. CDR3: CASSSGTGYTF. DNA of the CDR3: TGCGCCAGCAGCTCCGGGACTGGCTACACCTTC.

Comments on this clone: Within the sample, other DNA sequences also encode this same CDR3. J is TRBJ2-2 and V is TRBV5-1; 9 positions match TRBD2. J gave up 5 bases and V 2 bases, and 4 bases lay outside the gene matches. Germline CDR1 is SGHRS and CDR2 is YFSETQ. The CDR3 totals 15 residues. DNA for the CDR3: TGCGCCAGCAGCTTCAGACTAGCGGATACCGGGGAGCTGTTTTTT. Amino acid sequence: CASSFRLADTGELFF.

This clone was counted once. V usage is TRBV5-1 and J usage is TRBJ2-3; 11 nucleotides agree with TRBD2. V was clipped by 4 bases and J by 3 bases; unmatched bases: 13. Germline V gene sequence: CDR1 SGHRS, CDR2 YFSETQ. The CDR3 loop spans 18 amino acids. The CDR3 here is CASSDLAGGPQQTDTQYF. The CDR3 DNA reads TGCGCCAGCAGCGATCTAGCGGGAGGACCCCAGCAAACAGATACGCAGTATTTT.

The chain employs TRBV9 and TRBJ1-2; D is perhaps TRBD1 (6 bases). The CDR3 loop spans 15 amino acids. Germline CDR1 SGDLS, CDR2 YYNGEE. V lost 0 bases, J lost 3 bases, and 12 bases lay in between. For the CDR3, the DNA is TGTGCCAGCAGCGTAGCTCCAGGGGTGGACTATGGCTACACCTTC. Translating gives CASSVAPGVDYGYTF.

The chain recombines TRBV29-1 with TRBJ2-1; 8 nucleotides agree with TRBD1. Germline CDR1 SQVTM, CDR2 ANQGSEA. Losses at the gene ends were 7 bases for V and 0 bases for J; bases not matched to a gene: 2. The CDR3 runs 13 residues. The CDR3 protein is CSAGQGSYNEQFF. The CDR3 nucleotides read TGCAGCGCTGGACAGGGCTCCTACAATGAGCAGTTCTTC.

Turning to this clone: At the DNA level, this CDR3 is encoded by other sequences in the same sample as well. The CDR3 sequence is CAWSVRVGYTF. CDR3 DNA: TGTGCCTGGAGTGTCCGAGTTGGCTACACCTTC. The chain joins TRBV30 to TRBJ1-2, with D hard to call. This CDR3 is 11 amino acids long. Germline CDR1 reads GTSNPN; CDR2 reads SVGIG (reference sequence). The V end lost 0 bases, the J end lost 7 bases, and 6 bases lay between the germline ends.

CDR3 in amino acids: CASSLVSGRVVELFF. Here the CDR3 DNA reads TGTGCCAGCAGCTTAGTTAGCGGGAGGGTTGTGGAGCTGTTTTTT. The genes are TRBV11-2 and TRBJ2-2; 11 bases are shared with TRBD2. The V gene's germline CDR1 is SGHAT and CDR2 FQNNGV. The CDR3 spans 15 residues. V lost 1 base, J lost 10 bases, and 5 bases stayed unmatched.

The genes are TRBV15 and TRBJ2-3, with 7 positions matching TRBD1. CDR3 size: 15 residues. The germline gives CDR1 LNHNV, CDR2 YYDKDF (reference sequence). Trimming took 3 bases from V and 2 from J; bases not matched to a gene: 5. This CDR3 is CATSSRQGSTDTQYF. The CDR3 bases are TGTGCCACCAGCAGCCGACAGGGATCCACAGATACGCAGTATTTT.

The genes are TRBV4-3 and TRBJ2-3, with 10 bases that match TRBD2. There are 16 residues in the CDR3. Germline lookup yields CDR1 LGHNA and CDR2 YSLEER. The junction had 6 bases not matched to a gene; V was cut back by 1 base and J by 5 bases. CDR3 sequence reads: CASSQGWSSGRDTQYF. CDR3 nucleotide sequence: TGCGCCAGCAGCCAAGGTTGGTCTAGCGGGAGAGATACGCAGTATTTT.

The table lists this clone with a few counts. The rearrangement joins TRBV5-5 to TRBJ1-2; 7 nucleotides line up with TRBD1. The V and J ends lost 6 bases and 4 bases, in that order; junction bases with no gene match: 18. This CDR3 is 17 amino acids long. The germline gives CDR1 SGHKS, CDR2 YYEKEE (reference sequence). The CDR3 protein is CASNRGQAGQTSYGYTF. CDR3 coding DNA: TGTGCCAGCAACCGGGGCCAGGCGGGACAGACCTCCTATGGCTACACCTTC.

This rearrangement joins TRBV30 to TRBJ2-3; 14 bases line up with TRBD2. V lost 2 bases to trimming and J lost 5 bases; unmatched junction nucleotides: 6. The CDR3 extends over 16 amino acids. The germline V gene has CDR1 GTSNPN and CDR2 SVGIG (reference sequence). The CDR3 DNA follows: TGTGCCTGGAGTCGGGGACTAGCGGGAGAAAAAGATACGCAGTATTTT. Residues: CAWSRGLAGEKDTQYF.

J is TRBJ1-2 and V is TRBV6-6; no definite D call. V gave up 0 bases and J gave up 13 bases, with 18 bases separating them. This CDR3 contains 14 residues. In germline, CDR1 is MNHNY, CDR2 SVGAGI (reference sequence). The CDR3: CASSYSEQQLNLTF. For the CDR3, the DNA is TGTGCCAGCAGTTACTCGGAACAGCAGCTCAACCTCACCTTC.

V gene TRBV11-2 combines with J gene TRBJ2-6; D is perhaps TRBD1 (6 bases). CDR3 length: 13 residues. Germline loops: CDR1 SGHAT, CDR2 FQNNGV. Trimming left V 4 bases short and J 11 bases short, with 12 bases between. The DNA for the CDR3 is TGTGCCAGCAGCTCCCCGGGACACCACGTCCTGACTTTC. This translates into CASSSPGHHVLTF.

J is TRBJ1-2 and V is TRBV14; the D is unclear. CDR1 is SGHDN, CDR2 FVKESK, per germline. Trimming took 2 bases from V and 4 from J, leaving 20 bases between them. The CDR3 contains 17 residues. The CDR3 nucleotides are TGTGCCAGCAGCCAAACACCCAGACCGGGTCTTTTCTATGGCTACACCTTC. Translating gives CASSQTPRPGLFYGYTF.

This chain links TRBV27 with TRBJ1-3; no definite D call. Trimming stripped 5 bases from V and 0 bases from J, with 8 bases between. Germline loops: CDR1 MNHEY, CDR2 SMNVEV (reference sequence). The CDR3 loop spans 14 amino acids. In DNA form, the CDR3 reads TGTGCCAGCAGTGCCCTGAGCTCTGGAAACACCATATATTTT. Translating gives CASSALSSGNTIYF.

This chain uses TRBV2 with TRBJ2-7, with 12 bases lining up with TRBD2. This CDR3 is built from 18 residues. Germline-derived CDR1 and CDR2 are SNHLY and FYNNEI. V was pared by 3 bases and J by 4 bases, with 13 bases of the junction left unmatched. In nucleotides, the CDR3 is TGTGCCAGCAGTGATGGGCTAGCGGGAGGGACTCGGGTTTACGAGCAGTACTTC. This encodes CASSDGLAGGTRVYEQYF.

The chain carries TRBV5-4 and TRBJ2-1, with 7 bases fitting TRBD2. The CDR3 contains 17 residues. From germline, CDR1 is SGHNT and CDR2 YYREEE (reference sequence). Unmatched junction bases numbered 12, after V lost 4 bases and J lost 2 bases. The CDR3 DNA sequence: TGTGCCAGCAGCCACGACGGCGGGAGAAGTACCTACAATGAGCAGTTCTTC. Its translation is CASSHDGGRSTYNEQFF.